This is a list of T cell receptor beta chains from one sample in a study of shared clonotypes between healthy human individuals. The protocol was immunoSEQ multiplex PCR, while the TCRdb copy is restricted to in-frame clones and leaves out a portion. The data show about 2.1 million clones, with approximately 94% seen just once and roughly 1.8% held by the top ten. Sequenced sample: naive CD8+ T cells from PBMCs. The origin of the receptors is a young man in good health. Some clones in this sample may be carry-over from other donors' samples. Each CDR3 is given with its conserved first and last residue. D genes are given only for firm matches. Size tells how often a clone was seen (once, few, many) or the class of an expanded clone, and some rows leave it out.

d_gene,abundance,v_gene,j_gene,CDR3aa,CDR3nt
.,.,TRBV29-1,TRBJ2-3,CSAWTDTQYF,TGCAGCGCTTGGACAGATACGCAGTATTTT
.,.,TRBV6-1,TRBJ1-1,CASRLNTEAFF,TGTGCCAGCAGACTTAACACTGAAGCTTTCTTT
.,.,TRBV27,TRBJ1-1,CASRLRGIVNTEAFF,TGTGCCAGCAGACTCCGGGGCATCGTGAACACTGAAGCTTTCTTT
TRBD1,.,TRBV7-9,TRBJ1-4,CASSPFPSGTVGEKLFF,TGTGCCAGCAGCCCTTTCCCGTCCGGGACAGTGGGGGAAAAACTGTTTTTT
.,.,TRBV29-1,TRBJ2-7,CSVEKGQPYEQYF,TGCAGCGTTGAAAAAGGACAGCCCTACGAGCAGTACTTC
.,.,TRBV30,TRBJ2-7,CAWRWPEGAEQYF,TGTGCCTGGAGATGGCCGGAGGGGGCCGAGCAGTACTTC
TRBD1,.,TRBV5-1,TRBJ2-7,CASSLDASGQTTYEQYF,TGCGCCAGCAGCTTAGACGCCTCGGGACAGACTACCTACGAGCAGTACTTC
TRBD1,.,TRBV5-4,TRBJ2-7,CASSRNDRGLDEQYF,TGTGCCAGCAGCAGAAACGACAGGGGGCTGGACGAGCAGTACTTC
.,.,TRBV7-9,TRBJ2-1,CASRAASYNEQFF,TGTGCCAGCAGAGCGGCCTCCTACAATGAGCAGTTCTTC
TRBD1,.,TRBV7-9,TRBJ1-2,CASSLEEGARGYTF,TGTGCCAGCAGCTTAGAGGAGGGGGCGCGGGGCTACACCTTC
.,.,TRBV28,TRBJ1-2,CASRQDGNYGYTF,TGTGCCAGCAGACAGGACGGCAACTATGGCTACACCTTC
TRBD1,.,TRBV27,TRBJ1-2,CASSLSDRTRTGYTF,TGTGCCAGCAGTTTATCGGACAGGACCCGGACTGGCTACACCTTC
.,.,TRBV7-6,TRBJ2-2,CASSPDRVRAGELFF,TGTGCCAGCAGCCCAGACAGAGTAAGGGCCGGGGAGCTGTTTTTT
.,.,TRBV27,TRBJ2-3,CASSSTFRPYTDTQYF,TGTGCCAGCAGTTCCACCTTCCGCCCCTACACAGATACGCAGTATTTT
.,.,TRBV4-1,TRBJ2-1,CASSQDPGGSYNEQFF,TGCGCCAGCAGCCAAGATCCCGGGGGTTCCTACAATGAGCAGTTCTTC
.,.,TRBV18,TRBJ1-4,CASSPAAGDGNEKLFF,TGTGCCAGCTCACCGGCGGCGGGTGATGGGAATGAAAAACTGTTTTTT
TRBD1,.,TRBV7-6,TRBJ2-7,CASSVGQEYYEQYF,TGTGCCAGCAGCGTCGGACAGGAGTACTACGAGCAGTACTTC
.,.,TRBV28,TRBJ2-1,CASSLARPEQFF,TGTGCCAGCAGTTTAGCCCGACCTGAGCAGTTCTTC
.,once,TRBV28,TRBJ1-1,CASSFRGTEAFF,TGTGCCAGCAGTTTTAGGGGGACTGAAGCTTTCTTT
TRBD2,once,TRBV7-9,TRBJ2-5,CASSLSVTSAEETQYF,TGTGCCAGCAGCTTATCCGTCACTAGCGCGGAAGAGACCCAGTACTTC
.,.,TRBV14,TRBJ1-1,CASSQAFPETGNTEAFF,TGTGCCAGCAGCCAAGCGTTTCCCGAAACAGGAAACACTGAAGCTTTCTTT
.,once,TRBV29-1,TRBJ2-1,CSVHGGVVGEQFF,TGCAGCGTTCACGGGGGCGTTGTAGGTGAGCAGTTCTTC
.,.,TRBV11-2,TRBJ2-7,CASSLGASWAYEQYF,TGTGCCAGCAGCTTAGGTGCTAGCTGGGCCTACGAGCAGTACTTC
.,.,TRBV7-9,TRBJ1-2,CASSPSGSVGYTF,TGTGCCAGCAGCCCCTCAGGGTCCGTTGGCTACACCTTC
.,.,TRBV5-1,TRBJ2-2,CASSLAIGYGGELFF,TGCGCCAGCAGCTTGGCCATAGGGTACGGCGGGGAGCTGTTTTTT
.,.,TRBV30,TRBJ1-2,CACAAELNYGYTF,TGTGCCTGTGCGGCAGAACTAAACTATGGCTACACCTTC
.,.,TRBV6-1,TRBJ1-2,CASSELGIYGYTF,TGTGCCAGCAGTGAACTGGGGATCTATGGCTACACCTTC
.,.,TRBV5-1,TRBJ2-2,CASSFSRLDTGELFF,TGCGCCAGCAGCTTCAGTCGTCTGGACACCGGGGAGCTGTTTTTT
TRBD2,.,TRBV30,TRBJ2-7,CAWSVRGRAPEQYF,TGTGCCTGGAGTGTACGCGGGAGAGCACCCGAGCAGTACTTC
.,.,TRBV6-5,TRBJ2-7,CASISRVGRGYEQYF,TGTGCCAGCATCTCCCGGGTGGGCAGGGGCTACGAGCAGTACTTC
.,.,TRBV13,TRBJ2-5,CASSLDRLGWEETQYF,TGTGCCAGCAGCTTAGACCGGTTGGGGTGGGAAGAGACCCAGTACTTC
TRBD2,.,TRBV15,TRBJ2-7,CATSRDPPGRKRDPYEQYF,TGTGCCACCAGCAGAGACCCTCCAGGGAGAAAGCGGGACCCCTACGAGCAGTACTTC
.,.,TRBV7-9,TRBJ1-2,CASSTPAGSPNYGYTF,TGTGCCAGCAGCACCCCCGCCGGGTCCCCTAACTATGGCTACACCTTC
TRBD1,.,TRBV29-1,TRBJ1-2,CSVDRDRGNGYTF,TGCAGCGTTGACCGGGACAGGGGAAATGGCTACACCTTC
TRBD1,.,TRBV7-9,TRBJ2-1,CASSPRTGESSYNEQFF,TGTGCCAGCAGCCCAAGGACAGGGGAGAGCTCCTACAATGAGCAGTTCTTC